The 14 T cell receptor beta chains reported below all come from one sample, sequenced in a study of patients and donors after allogeneic stem cell transplantation. TCRdb re-called the RT-PCR reads with MiXCR, one entry per CDR3 protein. The sample includes some 230,000 distinct CDR3 sequences, over 12% seen only once; the top ten take about 9.9%. Specimen: blood, either unsorted or a sorted T cell fraction (not recorded which). These receptors were collected from a human donor who was either an allogeneic HSCT recipient or a stem cell or donor lymphocyte infusion donor (not recorded which). It is not recorded whose cells these are; they may come from a transplant donor.

The chain carries TRBV25-1 and TRBJ1-6; TRBD1 might be the D (5 bases). Looked up from germline, CDR1 is MGHDK and CDR2 is SYGVNS. Trimming stripped 8 bases from V and 0 bases from J, with 11 bases between. This CDR3 has 15 residues. The CDR3 bases are TGTGCCAGCGAGGGACTAAGCTCCTATAATTCACCCCTCCACTTT. Its protein product is CASEGLSSYNSPLHF. Full variable domain (rest looked up from reference TRBV25-1 and TRBJ1-6): EADIYQTPRYLVIGTGKKITLECSQTMGHDKMYWYQQDPGMELHLIHYSYGVNSTEKGDLSSESTVSRIRTEHFPLTLESARPSHTSQYLCASEGLSSYNSPLHFGNGTRLTVT.

This clonotype was counted a single time. This chain connects TRBV7-2 to TRBJ2-3; possible D gene TRBD1, 5 bases. Trimming cost V 2 bases and J 6 bases, with 18 bases left between them. CDR3 length equals 16 residues. Per the germline V gene, CDR1 is SGHTA and CDR2 is FQGNSA. CDR3: CASSLSGRQHPDTQYF. The CDR3 nucleotides read TGTGCCAGCAGCTTAAGTGGGCGACAGCACCCGGATACGCAGTATTTT.

The chain couples TRBV27 to TRBJ2-5; D uncertain. The CDR3 extends over 14 amino acids. Looked up from germline, CDR1 is MNHEY and CDR2 is SMNVEV (reference sequence). V was clipped by 2 bases and J by 0 bases, with 7 bases between them. In DNA form, the CDR3 reads TGTGCCAGCAGTTTAGGGTCCAACCAAGAGACCCAGTACTTC. It is translated as CASSLGSNQETQYF.

V gene TRBV5-6 combines with J gene TRBJ2-4, with TRBD1 as a possible D gene (6 bases). This CDR3 spans 16 amino acids. V lost 0 bases and J lost 1, with 11 bases in between. Looked up from germline, CDR1 is SGHDT and CDR2 is YYEEEE. In nucleotides, the CDR3 is TGTGCCAGCAGCTTGGCAGGGGCGAGCGCCAAAAACATTCAGTACTTC. The encoded protein is CASSLAGASAKNIQYF.

This clonotype was observed at least ten times. The chain carries TRBV10-3 and TRBJ2-7; 7 bases match TRBD1. Losses at the gene ends were 9 bases for V and 3 bases for J; bases not matched to a gene: 8. The CDR3 extends over 13 amino acids. Germline V gene data show CDR1 as ENHRY and CDR2 as SYGVKD. The CDR3 region is CAIRDSENYEQYF. In nucleotides, the CDR3 is TGTGCCATTCGGGACAGCGAGAACTACGAGCAGTACTTC.

The V gene is TRBV4-1, the J gene TRBJ2-3; D is unclear. Germline V gene data show CDR1 as MGHRA and CDR2 as YSYEKL. Trimming stripped 1 base from V and 2 bases from J, with 10 bases between. CDR3 length: 15 residues. The CDR3 here is CASSQAHHPTDTQYF. As DNA, the CDR3 is TGCGCCAGCAGCCAAGCCCACCACCCCACAGATACGCAGTATTTT.

The chain recombines TRBV7-9 with TRBJ1-1; a weak D match, TRBD1 (6 bases). The CDR3 has 13 amino acids. Germline V gene data show CDR1 as SEHNR and CDR2 as FQNEAQ (reference sequence). V lost 2 bases to trimming and J lost 11 bases, with 15 bases between them. CDR3 sequence: CASSLRGGQPAFF. CDR3 in DNA: TGTGCCAGCAGCTTACGCGGGGGCCAGCCCGCTTTCTTT.

This clonotype has only one observation. For the CDR3, the DNA is TGTGCCAGCAGTTACACGGTGGGGGCCTCCGGGGAGCTGTTTTTT. Its translation: CASSYTVGASGELFF. The chain couples TRBV6-5 to TRBJ2-2; weak D call: TRBD1 (6 bases). This CDR3 is built from 15 residues. From germline, CDR1 is MNHEY and CDR2 SVGAGI. The V and J ends lost 2 bases and 6 bases respectively, with 13 bases between them.

This rearrangement joins TRBV11-2 to TRBJ2-1, with TRBD1 identical over 7 bases. This CDR3 is built from 15 residues. J gave up 6 bases and V 5 bases, and 10 bases lay outside the gene matches. CDR1 SGHAT and CDR2 FQNNGV come from the germline V gene. This CDR3 reads CASSMGQRPLNEQFF. CDR3 DNA: TGTGCCAGCAGCATGGGACAGCGACCACTCAATGAGCAGTTCTTC. Drawing the rest from reference TRBV11-2 and TRBJ2-1, the complete variable domain is EAGVAQSPRYKIIEKRQSVAFWCNPISGHATLYWYQQILGQGPKLLIQFQNNGVVDDSQLPKDRFSAERLKGVDSTLKIQPAKLEDSAVYLCASSMGQRPLNEQFFGPGTRLTVL.

This clonotype appeared a few times. This chain links TRBV6-1 with TRBJ1-2; tentative D call: TRBD1 (5 bases). V gave up 5 bases and J gave up 1 base, with 14 bases separating them. CDR1 is MNHNS and CDR2 is SASEGT in the germline V gene. This CDR3 comprises 15 residues. In DNA form, the CDR3 reads TGTGCCAGCAGTACGGGACGTCGACTTAACTATGGCTACACCTTC. It specifies CASSTGRRLNYGYTF.

This clonotype was seen a handful of times. This chain uses TRBV5-4 with TRBJ2-2; 14 bases are a match to TRBD2. CDR3 length: 16 amino acids. Losses at the gene ends were 5 bases for V and 4 bases for J; bases not matched to a gene: 4. The germline CDR1 and CDR2 sequences are SGHNT and YYREEE (reference sequence). The CDR3 here is CASRPGLAGGTGELFF. The CDR3 nucleotides are TGTGCCAGCAGACCCGGACTAGCGGGGGGCACCGGGGAGCTGTTTTTT. The entire variable domain, with the rest obtained from reference TRBV5-4 and TRBJ2-2, is as follows: ETGVTQSPTHLIKTRGQQVTLRCSSQSGHNTVSWYQQALGQGPQFIFQYYREEENGRGNFPPRFSGLQFPNYSSELNVNALELDDSALYLCASRPGLAGGTGELFFGEGSRLTVL.

In this sample, this clonotype turned up a few times. The chain combines TRBV5-1 with TRBJ2-7; a possible D gene is TRBD1 (5 bases). CDR1 is SGHRS, CDR2 YFSETQ, per germline. This CDR3 has 15 residues. The V and J ends lost 0 bases and 6 bases respectively, with 16 bases between them. CDR3: CASSLASGSLGEQYF. CDR3 coding DNA: TGCGCCAGCAGCTTGGCCTCAGGGTCCCTGGGCGAGCAGTACTTC.

This clonotype was seen repeatedly, ten times or more. The rearrangement joins TRBV24-1 to TRBJ1-2; D gene uncertain. V was trimmed by 2 bases and J by 10 bases, leaving 13 bases between them. This CDR3 has 13 amino acids. From germline, CDR1 is KGHDR and CDR2 SFDVKD. Here the CDR3 reads CATSDSSLGAYTF. The CDR3 bases are TGTGCCACCAGTGATTCCTCGTTGGGCGCCTACACCTTC.

There are a few counts of this clonotype. The V and J genes are TRBV12-3 or TRBV12-4 and TRBJ2-1; 11 nucleotides match TRBD2. CDR3 length: 15 amino acids. V lost 3 bases to trimming and J lost 5 bases; unmatched junction nucleotides: 3. The CDR3, as DNA: TGTGCCAGCAGTTTGGGGACTAGCGGCCACAATGAGCAGTTCTTC. Protein sequence: CASSLGTSGHNEQFF.